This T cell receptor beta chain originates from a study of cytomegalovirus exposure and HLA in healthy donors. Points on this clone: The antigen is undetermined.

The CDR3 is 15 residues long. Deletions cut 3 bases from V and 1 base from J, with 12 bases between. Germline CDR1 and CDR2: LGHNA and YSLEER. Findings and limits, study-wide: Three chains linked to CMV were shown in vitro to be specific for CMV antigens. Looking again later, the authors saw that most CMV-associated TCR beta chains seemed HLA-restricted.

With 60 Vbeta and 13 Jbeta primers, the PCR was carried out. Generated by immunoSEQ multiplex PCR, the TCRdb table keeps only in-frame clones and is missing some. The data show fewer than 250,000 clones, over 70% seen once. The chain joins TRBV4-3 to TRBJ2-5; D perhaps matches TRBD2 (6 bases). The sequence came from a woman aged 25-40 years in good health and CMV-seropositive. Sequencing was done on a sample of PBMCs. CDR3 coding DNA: TGCGCCAGCAGCCACCTCCCCGGGGGCCAAGAGACCCAGTACTTC. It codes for CASSHLPGGQETQYF.